This TCR beta chain originates from a study of T cell repertoires in cytomegalovirus infection. This clonotype was observed a few times. Its antigen is currently unknown. V trimming: 4 bases; J trimming: 7 bases; junction bases outside the gene matches: 14. Germline V CDR1 and CDR2: SGHDT, YYEEEE. The CDR3 sequence is 17 residues long. TCRdb fed the reads into MiXCR, producing one record per CDR3 protein. This table holds hundreds of thousands of distinct CDR3 sequences, around 32% found once. The source material was cultured PBMCs, sampled from culture after CMV antigen stimulation. J is TRBJ1-4 and V is TRBV5-6, with 9 bases identical to TRBD1. The TCR comes from a human donor in good health (CMV status not recorded). Some clones in this sample may be carry-over from other donors' samples. The CDR3 DNA is TGTGCCAGCAGCGGCTGGGGACAGGGAATTCTCGCTGAAAAACTGTTTTTT. It codes for CASSGWGQGILAEKLFF.